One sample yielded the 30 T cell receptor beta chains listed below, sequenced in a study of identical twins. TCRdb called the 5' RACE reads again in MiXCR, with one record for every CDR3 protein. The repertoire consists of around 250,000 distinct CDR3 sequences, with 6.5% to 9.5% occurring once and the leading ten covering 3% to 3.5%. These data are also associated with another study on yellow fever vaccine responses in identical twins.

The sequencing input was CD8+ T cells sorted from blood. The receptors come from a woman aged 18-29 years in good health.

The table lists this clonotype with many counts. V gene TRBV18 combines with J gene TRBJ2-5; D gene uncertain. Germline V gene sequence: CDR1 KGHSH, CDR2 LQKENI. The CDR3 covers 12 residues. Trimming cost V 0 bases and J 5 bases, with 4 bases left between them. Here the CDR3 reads CASSPPEETQYF. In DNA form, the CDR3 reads TGTGCCAGCTCACCACCAGAGGAGACCCAGTACTTC.

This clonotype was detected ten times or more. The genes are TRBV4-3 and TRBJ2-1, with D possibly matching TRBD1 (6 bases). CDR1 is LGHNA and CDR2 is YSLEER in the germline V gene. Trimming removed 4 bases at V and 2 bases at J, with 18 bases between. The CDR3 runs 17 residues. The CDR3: CASSRNFRGLAYNEQFF. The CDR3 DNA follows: TGCGCCAGCAGCCGAAATTTCAGGGGTCTGGCCTACAATGAGCAGTTCTTC.

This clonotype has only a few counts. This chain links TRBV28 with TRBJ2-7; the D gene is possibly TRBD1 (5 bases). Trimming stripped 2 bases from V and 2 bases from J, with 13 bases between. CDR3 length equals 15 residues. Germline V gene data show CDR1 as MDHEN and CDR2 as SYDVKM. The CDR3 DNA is TGTGCCAGCAGTTTAGGTTTTGGACAAGCCTACGAGCAGTACTTC. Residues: CASSLGFGQAYEQYF. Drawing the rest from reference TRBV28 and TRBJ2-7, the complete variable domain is DVKVTQSSRYLVKRTGEKVFLECVQDMDHENMFWYRQDPGLGLRLIYFSYDVKMKEKGDIPEGYSVSREKKERFSLILESASTNQTSMYLCASSLGFGQAYEQYFGPGTRLTVT.

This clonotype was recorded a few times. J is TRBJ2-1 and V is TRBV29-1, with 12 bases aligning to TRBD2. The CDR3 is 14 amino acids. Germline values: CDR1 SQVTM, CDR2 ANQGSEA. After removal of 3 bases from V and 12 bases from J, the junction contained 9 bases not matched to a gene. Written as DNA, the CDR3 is TGCAGCGTTGACGGGACTAGCGGGCTCAGGGGGCAGTTCTTC. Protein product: CSVDGTSGLRGQFF.

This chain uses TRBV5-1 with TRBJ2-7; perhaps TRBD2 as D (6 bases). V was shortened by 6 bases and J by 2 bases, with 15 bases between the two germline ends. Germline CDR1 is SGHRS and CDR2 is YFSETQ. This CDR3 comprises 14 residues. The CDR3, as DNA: TGCGCCAGCACCTTATTATGGGGGGCCTACGAGCAGTACTTC. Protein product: CASTLLWGAYEQYF.

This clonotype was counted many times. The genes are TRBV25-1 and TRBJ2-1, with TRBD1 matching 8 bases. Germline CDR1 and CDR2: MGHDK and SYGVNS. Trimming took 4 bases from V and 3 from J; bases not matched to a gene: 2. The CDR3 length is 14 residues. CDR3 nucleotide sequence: TGTGCCAGCAGTGGGACAGGGCTCTACAATGAGCAGTTCTTC. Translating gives CASSGTGLYNEQFF.

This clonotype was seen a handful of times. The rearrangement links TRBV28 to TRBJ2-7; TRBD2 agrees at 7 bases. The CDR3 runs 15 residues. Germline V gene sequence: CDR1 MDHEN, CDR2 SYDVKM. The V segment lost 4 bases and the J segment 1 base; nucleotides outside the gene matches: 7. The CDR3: CASSWAREGSYEQYF. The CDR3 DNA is TGTGCCAGCAGTTGGGCCAGGGAGGGTTCCTACGAGCAGTACTTC.

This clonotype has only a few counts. The CDR3 region is CASSQIAGDSSYEQYF. The CDR3 DNA sequence: TGTGCCAGCAGCCAAATAGCGGGGGACAGCTCCTACGAGCAGTACTTC. The gene calls are TRBV4-2 and TRBJ2-7, with TRBD2 identical over 9 bases. After removal of 2 bases from V and 0 bases from J, the junction contained 5 bases not matched to a gene. Germline CDR1 LGHNA, CDR2 YNFKEQ. CDR3 length: 16 residues.

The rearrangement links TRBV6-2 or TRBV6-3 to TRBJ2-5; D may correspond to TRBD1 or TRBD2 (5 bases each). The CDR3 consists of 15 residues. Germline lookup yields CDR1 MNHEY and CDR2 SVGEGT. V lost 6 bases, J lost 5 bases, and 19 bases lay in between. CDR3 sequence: CASSPSPFGAETQYF. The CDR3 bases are TGTGCCAGCAGCCCCTCGCCCTTCGGGGCGGAGACCCAGTACTTC.

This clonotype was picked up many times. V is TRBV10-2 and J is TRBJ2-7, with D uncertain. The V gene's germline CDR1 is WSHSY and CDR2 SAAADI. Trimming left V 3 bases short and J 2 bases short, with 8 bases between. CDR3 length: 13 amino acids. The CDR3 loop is CASSDRETYEQYF. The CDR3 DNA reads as TGCGCCAGCAGTGACAGAGAAACCTACGAGCAGTACTTC.

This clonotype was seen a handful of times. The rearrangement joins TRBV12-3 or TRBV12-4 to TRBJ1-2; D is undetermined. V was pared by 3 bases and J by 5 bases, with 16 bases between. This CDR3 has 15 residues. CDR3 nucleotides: TGTGCCAGCAGTTTGACTCCCCCTCACGAATATGGCTACACCTTC. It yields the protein CASSLTPPHEYGYTF.

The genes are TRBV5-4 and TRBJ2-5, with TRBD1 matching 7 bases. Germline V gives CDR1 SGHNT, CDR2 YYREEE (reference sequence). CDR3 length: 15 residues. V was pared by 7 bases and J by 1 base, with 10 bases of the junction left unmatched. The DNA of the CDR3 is TGTGCCAGCCGATCCGGGACAGAACTCCAAGAGACCCAGTACTTC. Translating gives CASRSGTELQETQYF.

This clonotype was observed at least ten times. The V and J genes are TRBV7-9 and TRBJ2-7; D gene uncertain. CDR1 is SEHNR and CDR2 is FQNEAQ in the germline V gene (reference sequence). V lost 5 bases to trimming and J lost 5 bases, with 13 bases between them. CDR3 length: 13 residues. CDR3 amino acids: CASSLSYRDEQYF. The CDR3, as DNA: TGTGCCAGCAGCCTCTCGTACCGGGACGAGCAGTACTTC.

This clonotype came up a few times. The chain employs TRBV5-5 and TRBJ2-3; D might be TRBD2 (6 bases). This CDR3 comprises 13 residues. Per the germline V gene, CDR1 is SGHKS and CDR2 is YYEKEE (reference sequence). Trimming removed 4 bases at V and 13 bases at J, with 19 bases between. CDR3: CASSAISPGEEYF. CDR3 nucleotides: TGTGCCAGCAGCGCCATCTCGCCGGGGGAGGAGTATTTT.

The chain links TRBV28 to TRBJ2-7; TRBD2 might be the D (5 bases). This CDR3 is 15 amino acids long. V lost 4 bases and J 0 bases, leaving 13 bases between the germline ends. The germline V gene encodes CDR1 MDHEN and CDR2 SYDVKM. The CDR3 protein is CASSSLTISSYEQYF. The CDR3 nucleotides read TGTGCCAGCAGTTCCCTGACTATTAGCTCCTACGAGCAGTACTTC.

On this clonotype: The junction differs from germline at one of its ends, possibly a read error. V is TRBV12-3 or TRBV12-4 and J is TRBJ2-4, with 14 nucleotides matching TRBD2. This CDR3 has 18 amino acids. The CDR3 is CTSSGPGTSGSGKNIQYF. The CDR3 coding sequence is TGTACCAGCAGTGGACCCGGGACTAGCGGGAGTGGGAAAAACATTCAGTACTTC.

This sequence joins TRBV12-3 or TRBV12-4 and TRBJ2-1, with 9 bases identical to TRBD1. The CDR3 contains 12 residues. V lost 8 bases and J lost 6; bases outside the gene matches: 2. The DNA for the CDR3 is TGTGCCAGCCGGGACAGGGTCAATGAGCAGTTCTTC. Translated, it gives CASRDRVNEQFF.

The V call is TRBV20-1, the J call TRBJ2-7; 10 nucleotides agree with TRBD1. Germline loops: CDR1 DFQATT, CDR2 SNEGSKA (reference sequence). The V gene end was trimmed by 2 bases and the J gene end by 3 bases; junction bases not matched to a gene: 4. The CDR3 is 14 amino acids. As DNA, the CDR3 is TGCAGTGCTAGATCCCGGGACAGGGGCTACGAGCAGTACTTC. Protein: CSARSRDRGYEQYF.

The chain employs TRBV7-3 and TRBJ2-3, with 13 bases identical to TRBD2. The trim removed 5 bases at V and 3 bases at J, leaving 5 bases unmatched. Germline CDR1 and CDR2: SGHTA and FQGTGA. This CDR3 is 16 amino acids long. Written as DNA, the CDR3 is TGTGCCAGCAGCGAAGGACTAGCGGGGGTAACAGATACGCAGTATTTT. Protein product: CASSEGLAGVTDTQYF. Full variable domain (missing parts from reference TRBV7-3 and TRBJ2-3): GAGVSQTPSNKVTEKGKYVELRCDPISGHTALYWYRQSLGQGPEFLIYFQGTGAADDSGLPNDRFFAVRPEGSVSTLKIQRTERGDSAVYLCASSEGLAGVTDTQYFGPGTRLTVL.

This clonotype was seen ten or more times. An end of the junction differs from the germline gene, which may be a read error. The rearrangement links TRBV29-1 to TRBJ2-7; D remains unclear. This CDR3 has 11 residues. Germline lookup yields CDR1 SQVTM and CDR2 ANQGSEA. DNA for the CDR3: TGCAGCGTTGAATGGGCAGGTTCCGCCTCTTTC. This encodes CSVEWAGSASF.

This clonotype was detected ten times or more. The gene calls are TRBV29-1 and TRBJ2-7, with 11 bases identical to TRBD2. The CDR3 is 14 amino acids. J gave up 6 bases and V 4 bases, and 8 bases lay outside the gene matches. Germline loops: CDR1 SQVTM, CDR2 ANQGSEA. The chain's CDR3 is CSVGASGRIGEQYF. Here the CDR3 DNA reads TGCAGCGTTGGGGCTAGCGGGAGGATCGGCGAGCAGTACTTC.

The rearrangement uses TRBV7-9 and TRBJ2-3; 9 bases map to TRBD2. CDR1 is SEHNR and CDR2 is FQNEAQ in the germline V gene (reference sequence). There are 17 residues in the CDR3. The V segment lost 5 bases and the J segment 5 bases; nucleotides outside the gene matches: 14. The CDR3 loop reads CASSPPLAGSLLDTQYF. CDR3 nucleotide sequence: TGTGCCAGCAGCCCTCCCCTAGCGGGGAGCCTCTTAGATACGCAGTATTTT.

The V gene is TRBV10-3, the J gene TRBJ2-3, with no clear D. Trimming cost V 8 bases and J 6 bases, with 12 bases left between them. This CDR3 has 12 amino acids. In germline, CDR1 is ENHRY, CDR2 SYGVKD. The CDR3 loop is CAISSESDTQYF. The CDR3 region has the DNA TGTGCCATCTCATCGGAGTCCGATACGCAGTATTTT.

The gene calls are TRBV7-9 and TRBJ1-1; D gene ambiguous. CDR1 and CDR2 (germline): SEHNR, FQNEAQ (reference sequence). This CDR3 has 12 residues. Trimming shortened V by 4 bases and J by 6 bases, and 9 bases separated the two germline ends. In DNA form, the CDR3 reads TGTGCCAGCAGCTCACCCTTTCCTGAAGCTTTCTTT. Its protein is CASSSPFPEAFF.

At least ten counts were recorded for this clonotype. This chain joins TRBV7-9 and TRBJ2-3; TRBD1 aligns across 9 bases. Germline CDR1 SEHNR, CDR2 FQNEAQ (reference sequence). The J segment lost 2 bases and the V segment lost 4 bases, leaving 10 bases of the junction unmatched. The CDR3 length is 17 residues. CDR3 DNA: TGTGCCAGCAGCTGGGGAGACAGGGGGATTCTCACAGATACGCAGTATTTT. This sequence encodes CASSWGDRGILTDTQYF.

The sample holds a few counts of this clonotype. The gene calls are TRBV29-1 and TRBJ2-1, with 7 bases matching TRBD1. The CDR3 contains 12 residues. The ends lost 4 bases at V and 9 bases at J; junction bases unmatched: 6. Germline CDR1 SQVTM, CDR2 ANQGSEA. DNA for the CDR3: TGCAGCGTTGTAGGGGGCAGGGGTGAGCAGTTCTTC. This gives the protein CSVVGGRGEQFF.

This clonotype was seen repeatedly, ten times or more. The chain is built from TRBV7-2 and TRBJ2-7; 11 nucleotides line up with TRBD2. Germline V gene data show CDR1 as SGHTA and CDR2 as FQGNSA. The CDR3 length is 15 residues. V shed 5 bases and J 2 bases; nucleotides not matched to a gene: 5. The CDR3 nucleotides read TGTGCCAGCAGCAGACTAGCGGGGACCCCCTACGAGCAGTACTTC. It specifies CASSRLAGTPYEQYF.

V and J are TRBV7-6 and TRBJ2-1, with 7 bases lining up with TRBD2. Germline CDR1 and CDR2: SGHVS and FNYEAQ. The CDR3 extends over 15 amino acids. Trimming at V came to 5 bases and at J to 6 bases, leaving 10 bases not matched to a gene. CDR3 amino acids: CASSPRLAPGNEQFF. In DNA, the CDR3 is TGTGCCAGCAGCCCCCGACTAGCCCCCGGCAATGAGCAGTTCTTC.

CDR3 sequence: CSARDRDYINEQFF. The CDR3 bases are TGCAGTGCTAGAGATAGGGACTATATCAATGAGCAGTTCTTC. The J gene is TRBJ2-1, the V gene TRBV20-1, with 7 bases fitting TRBD2. The CDR3 totals 14 residues. Germline CDR1 and CDR2: DFQATT and SNEGSKA (reference sequence). Germline trimming cut 0 bases from V and 6 bases from J; bases unmatched to any gene: 5.

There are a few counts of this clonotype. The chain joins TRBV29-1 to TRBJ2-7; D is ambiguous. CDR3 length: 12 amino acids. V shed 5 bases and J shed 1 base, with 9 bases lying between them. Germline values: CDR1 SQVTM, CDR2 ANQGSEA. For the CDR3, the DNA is TGCAGCGTTCGTCAGCTATCCTACGAGCAGTACTTC. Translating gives CSVRQLSYEQYF.